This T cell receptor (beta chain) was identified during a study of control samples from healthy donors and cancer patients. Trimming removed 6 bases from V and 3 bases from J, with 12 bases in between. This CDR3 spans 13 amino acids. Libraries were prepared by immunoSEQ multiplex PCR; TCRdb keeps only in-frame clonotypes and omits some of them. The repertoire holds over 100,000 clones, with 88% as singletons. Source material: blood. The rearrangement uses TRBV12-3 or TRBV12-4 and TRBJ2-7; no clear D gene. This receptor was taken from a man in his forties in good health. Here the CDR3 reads CASSLTSRYEQYF. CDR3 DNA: TGTGCCAGCAGCCTGACAAGTCGCTACGAGCAGTACTTC.